This T cell receptor beta chain is drawn from a study of OX40 agonist ivuxolimab in advanced cancers. Study-level points and caveats: At doses 0.1 to 3.0 mg/kg, CD4+ and CD8+ clones expanded.

Germline V gene sequence: CDR1 MNHEY, CDR2 SMNVEV (reference sequence). This CDR3 is 13 amino acids long. Trimming cost V 5 bases and J 2 bases, with 4 bases left between them. The method was immunoSEQ multiplex PCR; TCRdb's version includes in-frame clones alone and lacks a portion of them. The table lists approximately 61,000 clones, roughly 87% of them singletons. People who had autoimmune disease history or systemic immunosuppression were excluded. About this clone: The antigen is unknown.

J is TRBJ2-6 and V is TRBV27; D unresolved. The material sequenced was CD4+ or CD8+ T cells sorted from blood, taken in a trial of the OX40 agonist ivuxolimab. The sequence was obtained from an adult with an advanced solid tumor such as melanoma, head and neck, liver or kidney cancer. The chain's CDR3 is CASSVAGANVLTF. DNA for the CDR3: TGTGCCAGCAGTGTAGCTGGGGCCAACGTCCTGACTTTC.